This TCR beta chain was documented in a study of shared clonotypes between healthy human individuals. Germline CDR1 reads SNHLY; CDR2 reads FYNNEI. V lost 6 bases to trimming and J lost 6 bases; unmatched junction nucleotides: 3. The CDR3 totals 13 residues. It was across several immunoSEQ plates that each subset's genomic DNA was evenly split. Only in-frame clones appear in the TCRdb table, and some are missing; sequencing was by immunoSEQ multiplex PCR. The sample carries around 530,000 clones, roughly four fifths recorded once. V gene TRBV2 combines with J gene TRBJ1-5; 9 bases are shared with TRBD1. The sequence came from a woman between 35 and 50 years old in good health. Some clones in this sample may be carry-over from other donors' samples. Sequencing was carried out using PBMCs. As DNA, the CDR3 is TGTGCCAGCAGGGGGACAGGGCTTCAGCCCCAGCATTTT. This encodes CASRGTGLQPQHF. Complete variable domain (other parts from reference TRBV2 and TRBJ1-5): EPEVTQTPSHQVTQMGQEVILRCVPISNHLYFYWYRQILGQKVEFLVSFYNNEISEKSEIFDDQFSVERPDGSNFTLKIRSTKLEDSAMYFCASRGTGLQPQHFGDGTRLSIL.